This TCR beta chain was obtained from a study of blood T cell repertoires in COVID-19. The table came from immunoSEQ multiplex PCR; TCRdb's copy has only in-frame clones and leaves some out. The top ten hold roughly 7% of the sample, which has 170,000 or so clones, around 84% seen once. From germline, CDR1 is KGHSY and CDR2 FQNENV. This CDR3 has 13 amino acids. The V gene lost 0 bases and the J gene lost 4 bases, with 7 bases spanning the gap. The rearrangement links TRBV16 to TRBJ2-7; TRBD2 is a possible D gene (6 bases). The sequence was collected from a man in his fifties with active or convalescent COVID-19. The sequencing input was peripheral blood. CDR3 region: CASSQSSGYEQYF. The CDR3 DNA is TGTGCCAGCAGCCAATCGAGCGGGTACGAGCAGTACTTC.